The 17 T cell receptor beta chains presented below share a single source sample, sequenced in a study of T cells after yellow fever vaccination. TCRdb ran MiXCR on the 5' RACE reads and lists one entry per CDR3 protein. The data contain just over 250,000 distinct CDR3 sequences, around 5.2% of them seen just once; the ten biggest clones take up under 3.5%. The sample in question was CD4+ T cells sorted from PBMCs, obtained on the day of the yellow fever booster vaccination. The source is a man aged 18 to 35 who received the YFV17D yellow fever vaccine.

This clonotype was recorded a few times. The chain has TRBV12-3 or TRBV12-4 and TRBJ2-5, with 12 bases identical to TRBD2. Trimming cost V 7 bases and J 4 bases; bases outside gene matches: 7. CDR3 length: 15 amino acids. CDR3 sequence reads: CASTPTSGGRETQYF. CDR3 nucleotide sequence: TGTGCCAGCACCCCGACTAGCGGGGGTAGAGAGACCCAGTACTTC.

The chain links TRBV2 to TRBJ1-1; D might be TRBD1 (5 bases). This CDR3 comprises 12 residues. V lost 8 bases to trimming and J lost 4 bases, with 11 bases between them. CDR1 is SNHLY, CDR2 FYNNEI, per germline. The CDR3 coding sequence is TGTGCCAGCTCAAGGGGTGGCACTGAAGCTTTCTTT. It is translated as CASSRGGTEAFF.

The chain recombines TRBV6-1 with TRBJ2-1; possibly TRBD1 or TRBD2 for D (5 bases each). This CDR3 contains 12 residues. Per the germline V gene, CDR1 is MNHNS and CDR2 is SASEGT. V lost 6 bases, J lost 14 bases, and 17 bases lay in between. The CDR3 reads CASRTPGPVEFF. The CDR3 nucleotides are TGTGCCAGCAGGACCCCGGGGCCCGTGGAGTTCTTC.

In this sample, this clonotype turned up a few times. The chain is built from TRBV3-1 and TRBJ2-2; the match to TRBD1 covers 8 bases. Germline lookup yields CDR1 LGHDT and CDR2 YNNKEL (reference sequence). CDR3 length equals 15 residues. With 5 bases clipped from V and 4 bases from J, the junction kept 6 bases outside the gene matches. CDR3 loop: CASSFRTGSTGELFF. CDR3 coding DNA: TGTGCCAGCAGCTTCCGGACAGGGTCCACCGGGGAGCTGTTTTTT.

There are a few counts of this clonotype. The chain combines TRBV20-1 with TRBJ2-3; D is possibly TRBD2 (5 bases). Germline V gene sequence: CDR1 DFQATT, CDR2 SNEGSKA (reference sequence). CDR3 length: 13 amino acids. The V and J ends lost 0 bases and 2 bases respectively, with 6 bases between them. DNA for the CDR3: TGCAGTGCTAGAGAGCGGGTCACAGATACGCAGTATTTT. Its translation: CSARERVTDTQYF.

This clonotype was seen at least ten times. CDR3 region: CATSDLENTEAFF. CDR3 in DNA: TGTGCCACCAGTGATTTGGAGAACACTGAAGCTTTCTTT. The J gene is TRBJ1-1, the V gene TRBV24-1, with D unclear. Looked up from germline, CDR1 is KGHDR and CDR2 is SFDVKD. Trimming shortened V by 0 bases and J by 1 base, and 2 bases separated the two germline ends. This CDR3 comprises 13 residues.

This clonotype has at least ten counts. The chain employs TRBV9 and TRBJ2-3; 12 bases map to TRBD2. From germline, CDR1 is SGDLS and CDR2 YYNGEE. V lost 0 bases to trimming and J lost 4 bases; unmatched junction nucleotides: 3. The CDR3 has 16 residues. For the CDR3, the DNA is TGTGCCAGCAGCGTAGACCCTAGCGGGGGGGCAGATACGCAGTATTTT. It yields the protein CASSVDPSGGADTQYF.

The rearrangement joins TRBV6-6 to TRBJ1-1; maybe TRBD1 (6 bases). V was cut by 6 bases and J by 8 bases, with 13 bases left in between. This CDR3 is 12 amino acids long. The V gene's germline CDR1 is MNHNY and CDR2 SVGAGI (reference sequence). CDR3 DNA sequence: TGTGCCAGCAGCTTCCTCGGGGGCGAAGCTTTCTTT. This gives the protein CASSFLGGEAFF.

The chain joins TRBV7-2 to TRBJ2-1; no clear D gene. The CDR3 has 13 residues. The V and J ends lost 1 base and 10 bases respectively, with 11 bases between them. Per germline, CDR1 SGHTA and CDR2 FQGNSA. The CDR3 loop reads CASSLERTDEQFF. The CDR3 DNA reads as TGTGCCAGCAGCTTAGAGAGAACGGACGAGCAGTTCTTC.

The CDR3 loop reads CASGGGMFEQFF. The CDR3 nucleotides read TGTGCCTCCGGGGGGGGCATGTTTGAGCAGTTCTTC. The chain employs TRBV10-3 and TRBJ2-1; 8 bases match TRBD2. The CDR3 length is 12 residues. Per the germline V gene, CDR1 is ENHRY and CDR2 is SYGVKD. The ends lost 11 bases at V and 9 bases at J; junction bases unmatched: 9.

The rearrangement joins TRBV20-1 to TRBJ1-2; no clear D gene. From germline, CDR1 is DFQATT and CDR2 SNEGSKA (reference sequence). V shed 3 bases and J shed 5 bases, with 10 bases lying between them. CDR3 size: 12 residues. The CDR3 protein is CSARGAGYGYTF. In DNA, the CDR3 is TGCAGTGCTAGGGGTGCCGGATATGGCTACACCTTC.

At least ten counts were recorded for this clonotype. CDR3 region: CASSQGGRQETQYF. In nucleotides, the CDR3 is TGTGCCAGCAGCCAGGGAGGCAGACAAGAGACCCAGTACTTC. The chain employs TRBV3-1 and TRBJ2-5; tentative D call: TRBD2 (6 bases). The CDR3 length is 14 residues. V dropped 3 bases and J dropped 2 bases, with 10 bases sitting between them. The germline gives CDR1 LGHDT, CDR2 YNNKEL (reference sequence).

This clonotype occurred a few times. This sequence joins TRBV11-2 and TRBJ2-1, with no clear D. The V end was cut by 5 bases, the J end by 13 bases, with 12 bases between. The CDR3 runs 11 residues. Germline V lookup: CDR1 SGHAT, CDR2 FQNNGV. CDR3 loop: CASSPGGLQFF. The CDR3 DNA reads as TGTGCCAGCAGCCCGGGCGGCTTACAGTTCTTC. Complete variable domain (other parts from reference TRBV11-2 and TRBJ2-1): EAGVAQSPRYKIIEKRQSVAFWCNPISGHATLYWYQQILGQGPKLLIQFQNNGVVDDSQLPKDRFSAERLKGVDSTLKIQPAKLEDSAVYLCASSPGGLQFFGPGTRLTVL.

The CDR3 sequence: CASSPQGGFGANVLTF. Written as DNA, the CDR3 is TGTGCCAGCAGCCCACAGGGGGGGTTCGGGGCCAACGTCCTGACTTTC. V gene TRBV7-3 combines with J gene TRBJ2-6; perhaps TRBD1 as D (8 bases). The CDR3 sequence is 16 residues long. The V and J ends lost 5 bases and 4 bases respectively, with 15 bases between them. In germline, CDR1 is SGHTA, CDR2 FQGTGA. Variable domain in full (rest from reference TRBV7-3 and TRBJ2-6): GAGVSQTPSNKVTEKGKYVELRCDPISGHTALYWYRQSLGQGPEFLIYFQGTGAADDSGLPNDRFFAVRPEGSVSTLKIQRTERGDSAVYLCASSPQGGFGANVLTFGAGSRLTVL.

This chain uses TRBV19 with TRBJ2-7; D perhaps matches TRBD1 (5 bases). The CDR3 loop spans 13 amino acids. CDR1 is LNHDA, CDR2 SQIVND, per germline (reference sequence). V lost 9 bases, J lost 4 bases, and 16 bases lay in between. The CDR3 protein is CASKTTQGYEQYF. The CDR3 region has the DNA TGTGCCAGCAAAACGACCCAGGGTTACGAGCAGTACTTC. Together with reference TRBV19 and TRBJ2-7, the CDR3 gives the full variable domain: DGGITQSPKYLFRKEGQNVTLSCEQNLNHDAMYWYRQDPGQGLRLIYYSQIVNDFQKGDIAEGYSVSREKKESFPLTVTSAQKNPTAFYLCASKTTQGYEQYFGPGTRLTVT.

This clonotype was counted at least ten times. The gene calls are TRBV10-3 and TRBJ2-3; no clear D gene. Trimming cost V 4 bases and J 2 bases, with 19 bases left between them. Germline V gene sequence: CDR1 ENHRY, CDR2 SYGVKD. The CDR3 runs to 17 residues. CDR3 sequence: CAISGPLDGGHTDTQYF. The CDR3 DNA is TGTGCCATCAGTGGGCCGCTAGACGGTGGGCACACAGATACGCAGTATTTT.

This clonotype was seen ten or more times. The rearrangement joins TRBV15 to TRBJ2-2; 9 bases line up with TRBD1. The length of the CDR3 is 15 residues. The germline V gene encodes CDR1 LNHNV and CDR2 YYDKDF (reference sequence). With 6 bases clipped from V and 5 bases from J, the junction kept 7 bases outside the gene matches. CDR3 bases: TGTGCCACCAGATCGGGACAGGGTCTTACCGGGGAGCTGTTTTTT. This codes for CATRSGQGLTGELFF.